This T cell receptor beta chain is from a study of T cells in localized non-small cell lung cancer. Findings of the study overall: Uninvolved adjacent lung showed the highest T cell clonality, exceeding tumor. A higher density of T cells in blood coincided with extended overall survival. Of the top 100 tumor clones, median roughly 55 were in adjacent lung, approximately 30 among its top 100. Heterogeneity cannot be ruled out, as sequencing used one tumor region only.

Note on this clone: Its target is not known.

This CDR3 spans 14 amino acids. The V gene's germline CDR1 is SGHKS and CDR2 YYEKEE (reference sequence). The V and J ends lost 1 base and 13 bases, in that order; junction bases with no gene match: 7. Profiling relied on immunoSEQ multiplex PCR, and the TCRdb table lists in-frame clones only, not all of them. The repertoire has around 54,000 clones, just over 85% of them found once; the top ten carry 18%. This chain links TRBV5-5 with TRBJ1-6, with 8 bases aligning to TRBD1. Sequences were derived from peripheral blood, sampled before any cancer treatment. This receptor was identified in a male donor at least 60 years old with stage III squamous cell lung carcinoma. The CDR3 DNA reads TGTGCCAGCAGCTTGAGGGACAGGCCGATTCCCCTCCACTTT. Protein: CASSLRDRPIPLHF.